The 26 T cell receptor beta chains reported below all come from one sample, sequenced in a study of a mutant IDH1 vaccine in newly diagnosed glioma. Described time point: week 47, end of study. Topical imiquimod accompanied each vaccine dose, which consisted of 300 ug of mutant IDH1 20-mer peptide. These receptors are not linked to any known antigen. Clones were read by immunoSEQ multiplex PCR, and TCRdb kept only the in-frame ones, dropping some. The sample yields about 13,000 clones, just over 75% seen once. The sequenced sample was PBMCs, obtained from a glioma patient whose treatment included an IDH1 peptide vaccine. The receptors originated from a middle-aged woman with glioma.

This chain joins TRBV27 and TRBJ1-5; D may be TRBD1 (6 bases). The V end was cut by 2 bases, the J end by 1 base, with 9 bases between. The V gene's germline CDR1 is MNHEY and CDR2 SMNVEV (reference sequence). The CDR3 has 15 amino acids. CDR3 DNA sequence: TGTGCCAGCAGTTTAGCAGGGGTGAGCAATCAGCCCCAGCATTTT. Amino acids: CASSLAGVSNQPQHF.

This rearrangement joins TRBV7-9 to TRBJ1-4; TRBD1 matches 12 bases. This CDR3 region has 19 residues. The germline CDR1 and CDR2 sequences are SEHNR and FQNEAQ (reference sequence). Trimming removed 6 bases from V and 2 bases from J; junction bases left unmatched: 13. The CDR3 bases are TGTGCCAGCAGTTTCCGGGACAGGGGGCGCCTAGGGACTAATGAAAAACTGTTTTTT. Amino acid sequence: CASSFRDRGRLGTNEKLFF.

This clone came up once. This chain connects TRBV6-6 to TRBJ2-7, with 7 bases aligning to TRBD1. The CDR3 contains 13 residues. Per the germline V gene, CDR1 is MNHNY and CDR2 is SVGAGI (reference sequence). The J segment lost 0 bases and the V segment lost 6 bases, leaving 2 bases of the junction unmatched. The CDR3 here is CASRRDSSYEQYF. DNA of the CDR3: TGTGCCAGCAGACGGGACAGCTCCTACGAGCAGTACTTC.

This clone turned up a few times. This sequence joins TRBV14 and TRBJ2-3; 7 bases are a match to TRBD1. The germline gives CDR1 SGHDN, CDR2 FVKESK. This CDR3 contains 16 residues. V gave up 2 bases and J gave up 5 bases; unmatched junction bases: 10. CDR3 amino acids: CASSQQKGARGDTQYF. In nucleotides, the CDR3 is TGTGCCAGCAGCCAACAAAAGGGGGCCCGGGGAGATACGCAGTATTTT.

This clone appeared a single time. At one boundary the junction diverges from the germline segment, which might be a read error. This chain links TRBV7-7 with TRBJ1-3, with 8 positions matching TRBD1. Germline CDR1 is SSHAT and CDR2 is FNYEAQ (reference sequence). The CDR3 totals 18 residues. CDR3 region: CASSLVRDRTYLGNTIYF. The CDR3, as DNA: TGTGCTAGCAGCTTAGTCCGGGACAGGACATACCTTGGAAACACCATATATTTT.

The chain couples TRBV4-1 to TRBJ2-3; no clear D gene. The CDR3 covers 12 residues. The germline V and J ends were trimmed by 1 base and 4 bases, with 3 bases remaining between them. In germline, CDR1 is MGHRA, CDR2 YSYEKL. The CDR3 DNA sequence: TGCGCCAGCAGCCAAGGTGCAGATACGCAGTATTTT. Translating it yields CASSQGADTQYF.

Regarding this clone: The missing conserved phenylalanine or tryptophan at the end of this CDR3 makes a read error likely. No DNA is shown, since the ends of the CDR3 on it are uncertain; the CDR3 is the one TCRdb lists. The chain is built from TRBV6-6 and TRBJ1-2. The CDR3 contains 14 residues when both ends are counted. Per germline, CDR1 MNHNY and CDR2 SVGAGI (reference sequence). The CDR3 reads CASSRTREAGPRLL.

This chain joins TRBV27 and TRBJ1-6; no definite D call. The germline V and J ends were trimmed by 3 bases and 13 bases, with 10 bases remaining between them. The CDR3 length is 12 residues. Germline V gene sequence: CDR1 MNHEY, CDR2 SMNVEV (reference sequence). DNA for the CDR3: TGTGCCAGCAGTTTTGGGGATAGGCCCCTCCACTTT. It translates to CASSFGDRPLHF.

CDR3 protein: CASSLAGGTKYEQYF. The CDR3 bases are TGTGCCAGCTCCCTAGCAGGGGGCACTAAGTACGAGCAGTACTTC. The genes are TRBV7-2 and TRBJ2-7; 8 bases match TRBD1. This CDR3 is 15 amino acids long. The germline V gene has CDR1 SGHTA and CDR2 FQGNSA. The junction had 13 bases not matched to a gene; V was cut back by 8 bases and J by 4 bases.

This clone turned up a few times. The V call is TRBV6-1, the J call TRBJ2-1; the D is unclear. The V end lost 7 bases, the J end lost 3 bases, and 16 bases lay between the germline ends. The V gene's germline CDR1 is MNHNS and CDR2 SASEGT. The CDR3 totals 15 residues. CDR3 residues: CASTTVRVGYNEQFF. CDR3 bases: TGTGCCAGCACCACGGTAAGGGTAGGCTACAATGAGCAGTTCTTC.

The chain has TRBV7-2 and TRBJ2-2; 8 positions agree with TRBD2. The germline V gene encodes CDR1 SGHTA and CDR2 FQGNSA. This CDR3 is 15 amino acids long. The junction had 9 bases not matched to a gene; V was cut back by 7 bases and J by 5 bases. The CDR3 is CASNPESGGTGELFF. The CDR3 DNA follows: TGTGCCAGCAACCCGGAGTCGGGAGGGACCGGGGAGCTGTTTTTT.

The sample holds one count of this clone. The chain couples TRBV6-6 to TRBJ1-6; D possibly corresponds to TRBD1 (5 bases). The CDR3 sequence is 13 residues long. Germline V gene data show CDR1 as MNHNY and CDR2 as SVGAGI (reference sequence). V was pared by 11 bases and J by 14 bases, with 22 bases between. The CDR3 DNA reads as TGTGCCTACAAAGCCCCCGGGGCGGAATCCCTCCACTTT. Translating it yields CAYKAPGAESLHF.

CDR3 DNA: TGCGCCAGCAGCTTGGGACCAGTCAATAGCAATCAGCCCCAGCATTTT. As protein: CASSLGPVNSNQPQHF. The chain links TRBV5-1 to TRBJ1-5, with D hard to call. The CDR3 is 16 amino acids. Germline loops: CDR1 SGHRS, CDR2 YFSETQ. V lost 0 bases, J lost 0 bases, and 10 bases lay in between. The variable domain in full, with the rest retrieved from reference TRBV5-1 and TRBJ1-5, is KAGVTQTPRYLIKTRGQQVTLSCSPISGHRSVSWYQQTPGQGLQFLFEYFSETQRNKGNFPGRFSGRQFSNSRSEMNVSTLELGDSALYLCASSLGPVNSNQPQHFGDGTRLSIL.

The sample holds one count of this clone. The chain is built from TRBV19 and TRBJ1-5; D gene uncertain. Germline V gene lookup returns CDR1 LNHDA and CDR2 SQIVND (reference sequence). Trimming took 10 bases from V and 2 from J, leaving 9 bases between them. CDR3 length: 12 residues. CDR3 in amino acids: CATQDGNQPQHF. CDR3 sequence (DNA): TGTGCCACCCAGGACGGCAATCAGCCCCAGCATTTT.

This chain joins TRBV11-2 and TRBJ2-5; D possibly corresponds to TRBD1 (5 bases). CDR3 length equals 17 residues. Germline values: CDR1 SGHAT, CDR2 FQNNGV. V was clipped by 1 base and J by 4 bases, with 19 bases between them. The CDR3 DNA is TGTGCCAGCAGCTTAGGCCGAGACAGACCAATATTAGAGACCCAGTACTTC. Translating it yields CASSLGRDRPILETQYF.

CDR3 sequence reads: CASSPTRGNQPQHF. DNA for the CDR3: TGTGCCAGCAGCCCCACGCGGGGCAATCAGCCCCAGCATTTT. The chain carries TRBV6-6 and TRBJ1-5; D gene ambiguous. This CDR3 is built from 14 residues. The V end was cut by 6 bases, the J end by 2 bases, with 11 bases between. Germline values: CDR1 MNHNY, CDR2 SVGAGI (reference sequence).

This CDR3 is CAVRGQDTDTQYF. The DNA of the CDR3 is TGTGCCGTAAGGGGGCAAGACACAGATACGCAGTATTTT. This chain uses TRBV10-3 with TRBJ2-3; TRBD1 matches 7 bases. Germline CDR1 reads ENHRY; CDR2 reads SYGVKD. After removal of 11 bases from V and 2 bases from J, the junction contained 7 bases not matched to a gene. The CDR3 sequence is 13 residues long.

As concerns this clone: A read error may account for a junction end that differs from germline. In the same sample, other DNA sequences code for this CDR3. The J gene is TRBJ2-5, the V gene TRBV5-1, with D possibly matching TRBD2 (7 bases). The V gene's germline CDR1 is SGHRS and CDR2 YFSETQ. The CDR3 length is 17 residues. The CDR3 loop reads CASSLYSGGLGGETQYF. The CDR3 nucleotides are TGTGCCAGCAGCTTGTATTCCGGGGGGCTAGGGGGAGAGACCCAGTACTTC.

The chain employs TRBV7-2 and TRBJ2-2; D perhaps matches TRBD2 (5 bases). Germline CDR1 and CDR2: SGHTA and FQGNSA. This CDR3 is 14 amino acids long. The ends were cut back, 3 bases at V and 5 bases at J, with 10 bases in the middle. The CDR3 here is CASSFTRGTGELFF. The CDR3 nucleotides read TGTGCCAGCAGCTTTACCAGAGGGACCGGGGAGCTGTTTTTT.

V is TRBV4-3 and J is TRBJ1-1; D gene unclear. CDR3 length: 16 residues. Looked up from germline, CDR1 is LGHNA and CDR2 is YSLEER. Trimming left V 0 bases short and J 0 bases short, with 11 bases between. Written as DNA, the CDR3 is TGCGCCAGCAGCCAAGATCCCAGAGGGTTGAACACTGAAGCTTTCTTT. Translated: CASSQDPRGLNTEAFF.

The V and J genes are TRBV6-5 and TRBJ2-3; D remains ambiguous. The CDR3 totals 12 residues. Per germline, CDR1 MNHEY and CDR2 SVGAGI. The V gene lost 7 bases and the J gene lost 1 base, with 6 bases spanning the gap. The CDR3 region has the DNA TGTGCCAGCAAAGACGGCACAGATACGCAGTATTTT. Amino acids: CASKDGTDTQYF.

The chain combines TRBV4-1 with TRBJ2-5; 14 nucleotides match TRBD2. V lost 1 base to trimming and J lost 4 bases; unmatched junction nucleotides: 5. CDR3 length: 17 amino acids. Germline V lookup: CDR1 MGHRA, CDR2 YSYEKL. The CDR3 DNA reads TGCGCCAGCAGCCAAGGACTAGCGGGGGGGCCAGGAGAGACCCAGTACTTC. Translated, it gives CASSQGLAGGPGETQYF.

The CDR3 DNA is TGTGCCAGCAGCCCCGTGGCGTCGACCCAGTACTTC. Translating it yields CASSPVASTQYF. The chain links TRBV7-6 to TRBJ2-5; D gene ambiguous. There are 12 residues in the CDR3. Looked up from germline, CDR1 is SGHVS and CDR2 is FNYEAQ. V was trimmed by 5 bases and J by 7 bases, leaving 11 bases between them.

The chain has TRBV6-1 and TRBJ2-7, with TRBD1 matching 7 bases. Trimming cost V 5 bases and J 2 bases; bases outside gene matches: 6. In germline, CDR1 is MNHNS, CDR2 SASEGT. The CDR3 loop spans 14 amino acids. Here the CDR3 DNA reads TGTGCCAGCAGTCCGCGGACAGGAGCCTACGAGCAGTACTTC. It specifies CASSPRTGAYEQYF.

The rearrangement links TRBV4-1 to TRBJ2-1, with no clear D. Trimming removed 0 bases from V and 0 bases from J, with 6 bases in between. Germline V gene data show CDR1 as MGHRA and CDR2 as YSYEKL. CDR3 size: 15 residues. This chain's CDR3 is CASSQDISSYNEQFF. The CDR3 region has the DNA TGCGCCAGCAGCCAAGATATAAGCTCCTACAATGAGCAGTTCTTC.

In DNA form, the CDR3 reads TGTGCCAGCAGCTTAGTGTCCCTAAGGGACCACCCGGAGACCCAGTACTTC. Its translation is CASSLVSLRDHPETQYF. The chain carries TRBV7-2 and TRBJ2-5; D may correspond to TRBD1 or TRBD2 (5 bases each). V shed 1 base and J shed 5 bases, with 20 bases lying between them. This CDR3 is 17 amino acids long. Germline V lookup: CDR1 SGHTA, CDR2 FQGNSA.